This note documents a single T cell receptor beta chain sequence. The data were taken from a study of shared T cell receptors in the human thymus. Trimming shortened V by 5 bases and J by 4 bases, and 18 bases separated the two germline ends. The CDR3 runs to 17 residues. Germline loops: CDR1 MNHEY, CDR2 SMNVEV (reference sequence). TCRdb's table, derived via immunoSEQ multiplex PCR, lists solely in-frame clones and lacks some. This sample has 55,000 to 75,000 clones, with about 96% found just once. The sequence came from a human donor. Material: thymocytes. The rearrangement links TRBV27 to TRBJ1-6, with D perhaps TRBD1 (5 bases). The CDR3 bases are TGTGCCAGCAGTAACCCGATCCGGGACGGGTATAATTCACCCCTCCACTTT. Its protein is CASSNPIRDGYNSPLHF.